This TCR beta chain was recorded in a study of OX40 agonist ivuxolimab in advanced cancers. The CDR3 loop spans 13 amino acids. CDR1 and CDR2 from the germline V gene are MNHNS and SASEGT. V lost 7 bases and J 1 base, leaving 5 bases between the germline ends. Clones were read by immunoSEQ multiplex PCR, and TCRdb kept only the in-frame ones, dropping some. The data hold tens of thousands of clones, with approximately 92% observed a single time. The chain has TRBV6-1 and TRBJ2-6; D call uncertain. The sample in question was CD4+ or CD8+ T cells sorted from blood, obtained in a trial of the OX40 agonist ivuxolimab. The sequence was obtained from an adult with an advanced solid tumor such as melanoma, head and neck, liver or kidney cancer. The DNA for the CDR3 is TGTGCCAGCAAATTGTCTGGGGCCAACGTCCTGACTTTC. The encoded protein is CASKLSGANVLTF.